This passage covers 3 T cell receptor beta chains from one sample sequenced in a study of T cell changes during pregnancy in multiple sclerosis. The data were produced by immunoSEQ multiplex PCR, yet TCRdb's version contains in-frame clones alone and is incomplete. This sample has 40,000 to 45,000 clones, with about 92% found just once. Sequenced: peripheral blood. These receptors originate from a female donor with multiple sclerosis, enrolled in a pregnancy study.

The CDR3 here is CASSPGLAGGREQFF. In DNA form, the CDR3 reads TGTGCCAGCAGCCCGGGACTAGCGGGAGGACGTGAGCAGTTCTTC. The chain couples TRBV11-2 to TRBJ2-1, with TRBD2 matching 15 bases. With V trimmed by 5 bases and J by 9 bases, 5 bases remained unmatched. The CDR3 has 15 residues. Germline V gene data show CDR1 as SGHAT and CDR2 as FQNNGV. Complete variable domain (other parts from reference TRBV11-2 and TRBJ2-1): EAGVAQSPRYKIIEKRQSVAFWCNPISGHATLYWYQQILGQGPKLLIQFQNNGVVDDSQLPKDRFSAERLKGVDSTLKIQPAKLEDSAVYLCASSPGLAGGREQFFGPGTRLTVL.

The chain couples TRBV7-2 to TRBJ2-7; D not certain. V was clipped by 2 bases and J by 5 bases, with 4 bases between them. The CDR3 is made up of 11 amino acids. Germline CDR1 reads SGHTA; CDR2 reads FQGNSA. The CDR3 DNA follows: TGTGCCAGCAGCTTAATCCACGAGCAGTACTTC. It is translated as CASSLIHEQYF. The full variable domain, completed using reference TRBV7-2 and TRBJ2-7, is GAGVSQSPSNKVTEKGKDVELRCDPISGHTALYWYRQSLGQGLEFLIYFQGNSAPDKSGLPSDRFSAERTGGSVSTLTIQRTQQEDSAVYLCASSLIHEQYFGPGTRLTVT.

The chain employs TRBV5-1 and TRBJ1-1, with a tentative D call TRBD1 (6 bases). V was shortened by 2 bases and J by 5 bases, with 10 bases between the two germline ends. CDR3 length: 13 amino acids. Germline CDR1 SGHRS, CDR2 YFSETQ. In DNA, the CDR3 is TGCGCCAGCAGCTTTGAGGGGGAGACTGAAGCTTTCTTT. Protein product: CASSFEGETEAFF.